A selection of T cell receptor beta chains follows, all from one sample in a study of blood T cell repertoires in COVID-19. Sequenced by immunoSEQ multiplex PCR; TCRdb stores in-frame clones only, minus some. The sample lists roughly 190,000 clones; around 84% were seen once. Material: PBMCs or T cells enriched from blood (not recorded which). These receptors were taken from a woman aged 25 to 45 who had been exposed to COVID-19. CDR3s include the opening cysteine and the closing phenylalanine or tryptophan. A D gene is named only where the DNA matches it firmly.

CDR3: CASSPAGQGYEQYF
V: TRBV28
D: TRBD1

CDR3: CASSGRVDGYTF
V: TRBV2
D: NA

CDR3: CASSLESPSGANVLTF
V: TRBV7-6
D: NA

CDR3: CASLGQGGTEAFF
V: TRBV27
D: TRBD1

CDR3: CASSVPGQGQNTEAFF
V: TRBV6-1
D: TRBD1

CDR3: CATSTGGDRETQYF
V: TRBV24-1
D: TRBD2

CDR3: CASSYGGQSNEQYF
V: TRBV6-5
D: TRBD1

CDR3: CASTRTGDTGELFF
V: TRBV6-5
D: TRBD1

CDR3: CASSFNRDRADEQYF
V: TRBV5-1
D: TRBD1

CDR3: CASSLAAGPGGDQPQHF
V: TRBV7-9
D: NA